This is a list of T cell receptor beta chains from one sample in a study of beta chain features in type 1 diabetes. Produced via immunoSEQ multiplex PCR; TCRdb's table is partial and in-frame only. The data contain 100,000 to 150,000 clones, roughly 17% of them singletons. The specimen sequenced was central memory CD4+ T cells from blood. These receptors all stem from a man between 18 and 29 years old with type 1 diabetes. The CDR3 runs from the conserved cysteine through the conserved F or W. D genes are given only for firm matches. Clone size is shown for a subset of rows, as once, few, many or a class of expanded clone.

>.|TRBV4-1|TRBJ2-6|.
TGCGCCAGCAGCCAAGGGGGATTCTCTGGGGCCAACGTCCTGACTTTC
CASSQGGFSGANVLTF
>.|TRBV4-1|TRBJ1-2|.
TGCGCCAGCAGCCATCACAGGTCCCCGGGCTACACCTTC
CASSHHRSPGYTF
>TRBD2|TRBV4-1|TRBJ2-7|.
TGCGCCAGCAGCCCCTTGGGGGAGGGCTCCTACGAGCAGTACTTC
CASSPLGEGSYEQYF
>TRBD1|TRBV7-6|TRBJ1-2|few
TGTGCCAGCAGCTTAGATGGGACAGGGGCTATGGACTATGGCTACACCTTC
CASSLDGTGAMDYGYTF
>TRBD2|TRBV7-2|TRBJ2-5|.
TGTGCCAGCAGCCGGGGACTATCCCAAGAGACCCAGTACTTC
CASSRGLSQETQYF
>.|TRBV2|TRBJ2-7|few
TGTGCCTTCCGGACCTCCGATCGTGACAGAAGGGCTTGGTACGAGCAGTACTTC
CAFRTSDRDRRAWYEQYF
>.|TRBV9|TRBJ1-1|.
TGTGCCAGCAGCGTAGACGGACAAATGAACACTGAAGCTTTCTTT
CASSVDGQMNTEAFF
>.|TRBV7-2|TRBJ2-5|few
TGTGCCAGCAGCTTTAACTCCCTCCAAGAGACCCAGTACTTC
CASSFNSLQETQYF
>TRBD2|TRBV29-1|TRBJ2-2|few
TGCAGCGCCACGAAATTTAGCGGGAGGGCCGGTGGCGGGGAGCTGTTTTTT
CSATKFSGRAGGGELFF
>.|TRBV7-2|TRBJ2-7|few
TGTGCCAGCAGCGCCCATCAGGGGTCCTACGAGCAGTACTTC
CASSAHQGSYEQYF
>.|TRBV30|TRBJ1-2|.
TGTGCCTGGAGTGTATGGGGTAACGTACGGATACGCAATGGCTACACCTTC
CAWSVWGNVRIRNGYTF
>.|TRBV10-2|TRBJ1-5|.
TGCGCCAGCAGCACAGCGGAATATAGCAATCAGCCCCAGCATTTT
CASSTAEYSNQPQHF
>.|TRBV21-1|TRBJ1-6|.
TGTGCCAGCAGCCATTCGGGGACTCGGGTTAATTCACCCCTCCACTTT
CASSHSGTRVNSPLHF
>.|TRBV5-1|TRBJ1-5|.
TGCGCCAGCAGCTTTTCTGGGGACAATCAGCCCCAGCATTTT
CASSFSGDNQPQHF
>TRBD2|TRBV7-9|TRBJ2-3|few
TGTGCCAGCAGCTCCCCGACTAGCGGGAGAAAAGATACGCAGTATTTT
CASSSPTSGRKDTQYF
>TRBD1|TRBV2|TRBJ1-4|.
TGTGCCAGCATCCCCGCACGGGACAGTAATGAAAAACTGTTTTTT
CASIPARDSNEKLFF
>.|TRBV6-5|TRBJ2-1|few
TGTGCCAGCGCCTCTCCCACCAATGAGCAGTTCTTC
CASASPTNEQFF
>.|TRBV7-6|TRBJ2-5|.
TGTGCCAGCAGGGATCTTGGTGAGACCCAGTACTTC
CASRDLGETQYF
>TRBD2|TRBV29-1|TRBJ2-1|few
TGCAGCGTTTTGAGGAGCCCTACTAGCGGGAGAGGCGGTGAGCAGTTCTTC
CSVLRSPTSGRGGEQFF
>TRBD1|TRBV7-3|TRBJ2-5|few
TGTGCCAGCAGCTCGACCGGGACAGAAGAGACCCAGTACTTC
CASSSTGTEETQYF
>.|TRBV25-1|TRBJ2-3|few
TGTGCCAGCAAAGCGGACAACACAGATACGCAGTATTTT
CASKADNTDTQYF
>.|TRBV18|TRBJ2-7|.
TGTGCCAGCTCACCCTCGCAGGGCGCCTACGAGCAGTACTTC
CASSPSQGAYEQYF
>TRBD1|TRBV11-2|TRBJ2-1|.
TGTGCCAGCAGCCAGATTAGGGACAGGGACAATGAGCAGTTCTTC
CASSQIRDRDNEQFF
>TRBD1|TRBV4-3|TRBJ1-2|few
TGCGCCAGCAGCCGCACGGGGACAGGGGAGTATGGCTACACCTTC
CASSRTGTGEYGYTF
>.|TRBV6-1|TRBJ2-3|few
TGTGCCAGCAGGCCCAGGTCTCTCAGCACAGATACGCAGTATTTT
CASRPRSLSTDTQYF
>.|TRBV29-1|TRBJ2-7|.
TGCAGCGTTGCGCGTTTAAGCTCCTACGAGCAGTACTTC
CSVARLSSYEQYF
>TRBD1|TRBV2|TRBJ2-7|.
TGTGCCAACGGCCGGGACAGGGAGACCTACGAGCAGTACTTC
CANGRDRETYEQYF
>.|TRBV6-1|TRBJ1-6|few
TGTGCCATCAGTGAGGCGACTAAGGGCGGTTCACCCCTCCACTTT
CAISEATKGGSPLHF
>.|TRBV30|TRBJ1-3|few
TGTGCCTGGAGTGGTACGGCGTTCTCTGGAAACACCATATATTTT
CAWSGTAFSGNTIYF
>.|TRBV29-1|TRBJ1-2|.
TGCAGCGTTGGACCCGAACAACTAGGCTACACCTTC
CSVGPEQLGYTF
>.|TRBV15|TRBJ2-6|few
TGTGCCACCAGCAGGGACCTACACCGATCTGGGGCCAACGTCCTGACTTTC
CATSRDLHRSGANVLTF
>.|TRBV28|TRBJ1-5|few
TGTGCCAGCAGCCATGGATGGAGTCAGCCCCAGCATTTT
CASSHGWSQPQHF
>.|TRBV14|TRBJ1-5|few
TGTGCCAGCAGCCAAGGGGGTTTAAGGGACAATCAGCCCCAGCATTTT
CASSQGGLRDNQPQHF
>TRBD1|TRBV29-1|TRBJ1-1|few
TGCAGCGTTGAGGGACAGACGAACACTGAAGCTTTCTTT
CSVEGQTNTEAFF
>TRBD1|TRBV7-2|TRBJ2-1|.
TGTGCCAGCAGCTCCCGCCAGGGGGCCTACAATGAGCAGTTCTTC
CASSSRQGAYNEQFF
>.|TRBV18|TRBJ2-7|.
TGTGCCAGCTCACGGCAGGGCGGGCAGGATTCCTACGAGCAGTACTTC
CASSRQGGQDSYEQYF
>.|TRBV29-1|TRBJ1-1|.
TGCAGCGTTAAGGGGGGGATCACTGAAGCTTTCTTT
CSVKGGITEAFF
>.|TRBV29-1|TRBJ2-5|few
TGCAGCGCCACCGAGGGGGGGCGGGAGACCCAGTACTTC
CSATEGGRETQYF
>.|TRBV7-2|TRBJ2-1|few
TGTGCCAGCAGCTTATGGGGAATCCAGGGGAATGAGCAGTTCTTC
CASSLWGIQGNEQFF
>TRBD1|TRBV4-3|TRBJ1-6|.
TGCGCCAGCAGCCAAGATTCGAGACAGGGGACCACCCTCCACTTT
CASSQDSRQGTTLHF
>.|TRBV2|TRBJ2-1|.
TGTGCCAGCAGCGCGGGGGAACAGGGCAATGAGCAGTTCTTC
CASSAGEQGNEQFF
>.|TRBV6-5|TRBJ2-5|few
TGTGCCAGCAGTGAAAACATCCAAGAGACCCAGTACTTC
CASSENIQETQYF
>TRBD1|TRBV9|TRBJ2-5|once
TGTGCCAGCAGCGCGGGACAGCAACAAGAGACCCAGTACTTC
CASSAGQQQETQYF
>TRBD2|TRBV5-1|TRBJ2-1|.
TGCGCCAGCAGCCCCCAGGGACTAGCGGGAGTCCGTGAGCAGTTCTTC
CASSPQGLAGVREQFF
>TRBD2|TRBV4-3|TRBJ2-1|few
TGCGCCAGCAGCCAAGTAGGAGCGGGAGGAAATGAGCAGTTCTTC
CASSQVGAGGNEQFF
>.|TRBV13|TRBJ2-7|few
TGTGCCAGCAGCTTAGCAGGAACCTACGAGCAGTACTTC
CASSLAGTYEQYF
>.|TRBV6-6|TRBJ2-6|.
TGTGCCAGCAGTTACTCTGGGGCCAACGTCCTGACTTTC
CASSYSGANVLTF
>TRBD2|TRBV5-1|TRBJ2-1|.
TGCGCCAGCAGCTTGACTAGCGGGAGTACAGTTGAGCAGTTCTTC
CASSLTSGSTVEQFF